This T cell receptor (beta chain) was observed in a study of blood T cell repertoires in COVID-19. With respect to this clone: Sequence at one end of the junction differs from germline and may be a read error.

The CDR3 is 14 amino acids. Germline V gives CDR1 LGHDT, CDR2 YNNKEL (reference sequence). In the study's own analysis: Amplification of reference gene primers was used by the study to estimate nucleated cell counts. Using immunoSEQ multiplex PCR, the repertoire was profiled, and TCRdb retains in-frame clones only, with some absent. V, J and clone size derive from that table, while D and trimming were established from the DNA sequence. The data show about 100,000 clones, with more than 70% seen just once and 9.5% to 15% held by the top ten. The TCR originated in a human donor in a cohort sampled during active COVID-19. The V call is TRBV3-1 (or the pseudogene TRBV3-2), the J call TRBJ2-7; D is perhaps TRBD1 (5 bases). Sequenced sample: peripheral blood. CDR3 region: CASSQDDRPYEQYF. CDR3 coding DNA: TGTGCCAGCAGTCAAGACGACAGACCCTACGAGCAGTACTTC.